The rows below give T cell receptor beta chains drawn from one sample of a study of blood T cell repertoires in COVID-19. TCRdb's table, derived via immunoSEQ multiplex PCR, lists solely in-frame clones and lacks some. Altogether more than 150,000 clones are present, around 90% being singletons, with the ten largest covering 0.6% to 0.8%. Sequencing input: peripheral blood. Every receptor here comes from a man in his fifties or sixties with acute or convalescent COVID-19. Each CDR3 is given with its conserved first and last residue. A D gene is named only where the DNA matches it firmly. Clone size, where shown, is once, few, many, or a class for clones that have expanded.

j_gene,d_gene,abundance,v_gene,CDR3nt,CDR3aa
TRBJ2-1,NA,once,TRBV4-1,TGCGCCAGCAGCCATGCTCCGGGAGAGGCGGACAATGAGCAGTTCTTC,CASSHAPGEADNEQFF
TRBJ2-7,NA,NA,TRBV5-1,TGCGCCAGCAGCTTAATAGGTGCCGGACAACCCTACGAGCAGTACTTC,CASSLIGAGQPYEQYF
TRBJ1-1,NA,NA,TRBV9,TGTGCCAGCGGCACAGGGAAAGGCACTGAAGCTTTCTTT,CASGTGKGTEAFF
TRBJ1-3,NA,NA,TRBV19,TGTGCCAGTAGTACCGAGAGCTCTGGAAACACCATATATTTT,CASSTESSGNTIYF
TRBJ2-7,TRBD1,NA,TRBV10-3,TGTGCCATCAGTGCCCCGGGACAGGGAACCTACGAGCAGTACTTC,CAISAPGQGTYEQYF
TRBJ1-5,NA,NA,TRBV28,TGTGCCAGCAGTTTGACGGGCCAGGGGTGGCCCCAGCATTTT,CASSLTGQGWPQHF
TRBJ1-2,NA,NA,TRBV6-5,TGTGCCAGCAGTATTAGGGGCTACTATGGCTACACCTTC,CASSIRGYYGYTF
TRBJ2-5,NA,NA,TRBV28,TGTGCCAGTGCTCTTGGGGGGGCTCGGGAGACCCAGTACTTC,CASALGGARETQYF
TRBJ2-2,TRBD2,NA,TRBV10-3,TGTGCCATCAGTGGTCTAGCGGACACCGGGGAGCTGTTTTTT,CAISGLADTGELFF
TRBJ1-3,NA,NA,TRBV9,TGTGCCAGCAGCAGAAGCGGACAGAACTCTGGAAACACCATATATTTT,CASSRSGQNSGNTIYF
TRBJ2-2,TRBD1,NA,TRBV27,TGTGCCAGCAAGGAAATTGGGACAGGGGGCACCGGGGAGCTGTTTTTT,CASKEIGTGGTGELFF
TRBJ2-1,NA,NA,TRBV19,TGTGCCAGTAGTGCCCCGCGAGCGGAGCCATACAATGAGCAGTTCTTC,CASSAPRAEPYNEQFF
TRBJ2-3,NA,once,TRBV3-1/TRBV3-2,TGTGCCAGCAGCCAAGAACTAGATACGCAGTATTTT,CASSQELDTQYF
TRBJ2-3,NA,NA,TRBV2,TGTGCCAGCATCCAAGGGGCTAGTCAGCCTAGCACAGATACGCAGTATTTT,CASIQGASQPSTDTQYF
TRBJ2-1,TRBD1,NA,TRBV18,TGTGCCAGCTCACCTCAGGGGGTGGGTCTCAATGAGCAGTTCTTC,CASSPQGVGLNEQFF
TRBJ1-3,NA,NA,TRBV9,TGTGCCAGCAGCCCCCATGGAGGATTCTCTGGAAACACCATATATTTT,CASSPHGGFSGNTIYF
TRBJ2-5,NA,NA,TRBV18,TGTGCCAGCTCACCAGAGGGAGAGACCCAGTACTTC,CASSPEGETQYF
TRBJ2-3,TRBD2,NA,TRBV5-1,TGCGCCAGCAGCGGCGGGACTAGTCGAGATACGCAGTATTTT,CASSGGTSRDTQYF
TRBJ1-1,NA,NA,TRBV11-2,TGTGCCAGCAGCCCCCGACAGAACAGGGTCACTGAAGCTTTCTTT,CASSPRQNRVTEAFF
TRBJ2-2,NA,NA,TRBV19,TGTGCCAGTAGTATAGGGGGAGTCACCGGGGAGCTGTTTTTT,CASSIGGVTGELFF
TRBJ1-1,NA,NA,TRBV19,TGTGCCAGCGCGGACAGATTGAACACTGAAGCTTTCTTT,CASADRLNTEAFF
TRBJ2-5,NA,NA,TRBV5-6,TGTGCCAGCAGCGCCCGGTGGCAGGGGGAGACCCAGTACTTC,CASSARWQGETQYF
TRBJ2-1,TRBD2,NA,TRBV5-1,TGCGCCAGCAGCCGGCTAGCGGACAATGAGCAGTTCTTC,CASSRLADNEQFF
TRBJ1-2,NA,once,TRBV2,TGTGCCAGCGGGGGGGAAAGGGACTATGGCTACACCTTC,CASGGERDYGYTF
TRBJ1-5,NA,NA,TRBV30,TGTGCCTGGAGCTACACAGGGAATCAGCCCCAGCATTTT,CAWSYTGNQPQHF
TRBJ1-1,NA,NA,TRBV7-2,TGTGCCAGCAGCTTAGGCTGGGGGGGTGAAGCTTTCTTT,CASSLGWGGEAFF
TRBJ2-1,NA,NA,TRBV10-3,TGTGCCATCATGGGTGGAGCCTACAATGAGCAGTTCTTC,CAIMGGAYNEQFF
TRBJ1-5,NA,NA,TRBV27,TGTGCCAGCAGTTTATTAGTCCATCAGCCCCAGCATTTT,CASSLLVHQPQHF